This TCR beta chain emerged from a study of shared clonotypes between healthy human individuals. The germline CDR1 and CDR2 sequences are SGHAT and FQNNGV. This CDR3 comprises 13 residues. Losses at the gene ends were 6 bases for V and 5 bases for J; bases not matched to a gene: 5. The study's findings and limits: A handful of donors showed sharing of approximately 5% of naive CD4 clonotypes.

This clone appeared a single time. The antigen remains undetermined. The assay was carried out at the deep level. Sequencing used immunoSEQ multiplex PCR; TCRdb keeps in-frame clones, though not all of them. The sample includes about 1,500,000 clones, roughly 96% of them seen just once. The sequence came from a man younger than 45 in good health. V gene TRBV11-2 combines with J gene TRBJ2-5; 8 bases match TRBD1. Sequenced input: naive CD4+ T cells sorted from blood. Indicated subset: CD45RA+ positively selected. The CDR3 spells CASRRTGLETQYF. CDR3 DNA sequence: TGTGCCAGCAGACGGACAGGGCTGGAGACCCAGTACTTC.